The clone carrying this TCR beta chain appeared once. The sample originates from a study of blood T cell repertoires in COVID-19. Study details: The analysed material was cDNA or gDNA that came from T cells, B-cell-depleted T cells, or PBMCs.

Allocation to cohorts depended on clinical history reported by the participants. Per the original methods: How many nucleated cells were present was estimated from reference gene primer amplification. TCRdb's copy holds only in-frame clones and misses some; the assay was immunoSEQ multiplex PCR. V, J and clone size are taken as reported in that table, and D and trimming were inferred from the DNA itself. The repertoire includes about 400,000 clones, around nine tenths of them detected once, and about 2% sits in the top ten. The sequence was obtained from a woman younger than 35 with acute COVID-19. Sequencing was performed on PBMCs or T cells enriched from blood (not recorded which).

CDR3 residues: CASSLAGGAGTIYNEQFF. The CDR3 DNA reads as TGTGCCAGCAGCTTGGCCGGGGGAGCGGGGACAATCTACAATGAGCAGTTCTTC. V and J are TRBV5-4 and TRBJ2-1; D is possibly TRBD2 (7 bases). V lost 0 bases and J 3 bases, leaving 19 bases between the germline ends. The length of the CDR3 is 18 residues. CDR1 and CDR2 (germline): SGHNT, YYREEE (reference sequence).